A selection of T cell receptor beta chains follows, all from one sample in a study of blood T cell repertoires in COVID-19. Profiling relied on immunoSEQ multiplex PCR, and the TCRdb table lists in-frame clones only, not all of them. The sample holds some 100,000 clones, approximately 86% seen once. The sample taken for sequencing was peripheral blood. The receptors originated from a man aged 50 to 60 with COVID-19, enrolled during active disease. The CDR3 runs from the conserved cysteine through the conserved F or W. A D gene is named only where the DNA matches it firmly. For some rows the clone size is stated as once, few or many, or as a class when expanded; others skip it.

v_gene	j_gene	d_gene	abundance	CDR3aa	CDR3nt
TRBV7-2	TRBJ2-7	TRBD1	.	CASSLLTGGGEQYF	TGTGCCAGCAGCCTCCTGACAGGGGGCGGCGAGCAGTACTTC
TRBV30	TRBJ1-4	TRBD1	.	CAWSGQGNEKLFF	TGTGCCTGGAGTGGACAGGGGAATGAAAAACTGTTTTTT
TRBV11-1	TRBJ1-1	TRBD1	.	CASTLVGQGSAEAFF	TGTGCCAGCACCCTCGTAGGACAGGGGTCCGCTGAAGCTTTCTTT
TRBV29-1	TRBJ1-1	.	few	CSARERTMNTEAFF	TGCAGTGCCCGAGAGAGAACGATGAACACTGAAGCTTTCTTT
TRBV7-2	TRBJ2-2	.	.	CASSPGTNTGELFF	TGTGCCAGCAGCCCCGGGACAAACACCGGGGAGCTGTTTTTT
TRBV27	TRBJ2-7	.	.	CASSLTTGSYEQYF	TGTGCCAGCAGTTTGACCACAGGATCCTACGAGCAGTACTTC
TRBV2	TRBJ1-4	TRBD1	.	CASTKDRVEKLFF	TGTGCCAGCACCAAAGACAGGGTGGAAAAACTGTTTTTT
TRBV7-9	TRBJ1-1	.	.	CASSPDSAVAFF	TGTGCCAGCAGCCCGGACAGCGCGGTCGCTTTCTTT
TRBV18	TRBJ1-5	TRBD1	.	CASSDGTGGQQPQHF	TGTGCCAGCTCAGACGGGACAGGGGGCCAACAGCCCCAGCATTTT
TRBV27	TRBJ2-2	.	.	CASTRRGAVDTGELFF	TGTGCCAGCACCCGACGGGGGGCGGTGGACACCGGGGAGCTGTTTTTT
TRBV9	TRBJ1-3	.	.	CASSVGRSSGNTIYF	TGTGCCAGCAGCGTAGGGCGGAGCTCTGGAAACACCATATATTTT
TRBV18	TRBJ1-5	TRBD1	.	CASTAGQGLNQPQHF	TGTGCCAGCACGGCAGGACAGGGCCTCAATCAGCCCCAGCATTTT
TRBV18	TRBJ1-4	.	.	CASSRDQGGHEKLFF	TGTGCCAGCTCACGTGATCAGGGAGGGCATGAAAAACTGTTTTTT
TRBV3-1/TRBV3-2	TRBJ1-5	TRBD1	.	CASSRGQNINQPQHF	TGTGCCAGCAGCAGGGGACAGAACATTAATCAGCCCCAGCATTTT